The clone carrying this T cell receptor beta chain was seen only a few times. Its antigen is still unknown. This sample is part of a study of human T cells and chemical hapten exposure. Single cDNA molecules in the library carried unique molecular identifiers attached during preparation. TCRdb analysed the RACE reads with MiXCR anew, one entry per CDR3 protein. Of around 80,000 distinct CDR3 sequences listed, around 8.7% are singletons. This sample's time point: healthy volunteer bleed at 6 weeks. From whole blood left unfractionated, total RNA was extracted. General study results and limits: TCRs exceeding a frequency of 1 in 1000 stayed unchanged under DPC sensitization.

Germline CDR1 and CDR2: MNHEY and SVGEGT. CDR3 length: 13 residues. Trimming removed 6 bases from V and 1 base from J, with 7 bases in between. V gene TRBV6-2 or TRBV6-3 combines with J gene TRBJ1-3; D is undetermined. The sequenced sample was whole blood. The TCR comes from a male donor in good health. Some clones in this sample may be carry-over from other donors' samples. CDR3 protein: CASRGTSGNTIYF. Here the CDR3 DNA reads TGTGCCAGCAGAGGAACGTCTGGAAACACCATATATTTT.